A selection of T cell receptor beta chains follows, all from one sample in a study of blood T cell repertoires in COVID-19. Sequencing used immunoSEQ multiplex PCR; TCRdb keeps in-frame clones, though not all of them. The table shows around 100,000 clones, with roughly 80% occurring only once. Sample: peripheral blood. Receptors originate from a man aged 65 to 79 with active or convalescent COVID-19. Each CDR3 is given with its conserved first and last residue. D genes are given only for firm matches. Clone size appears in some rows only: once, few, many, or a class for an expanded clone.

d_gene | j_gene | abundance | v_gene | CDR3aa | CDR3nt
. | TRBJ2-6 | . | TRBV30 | CAWSPGFGANVLTF | TGTGCCTGGAGTCCCGGTTTTGGGGCCAACGTCCTGACTTTC
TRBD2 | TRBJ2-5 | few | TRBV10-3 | CAISESGGTVQYF | TGTGCCATCAGTGAGTCGGGGGGGACGGTCCAGTACTTC
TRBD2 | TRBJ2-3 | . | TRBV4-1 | CASSQNPASGSTDTQYF | TGCGCCAGCAGCCAGAATCCGGCTAGCGGGAGCACAGATACGCAGTATTTT
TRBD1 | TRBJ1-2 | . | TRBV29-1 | CSVETNIGTGGNGYTF | TGCAGCGTTGAAACAAACATAGGGACAGGGGGCAACGGCTACACCTTC
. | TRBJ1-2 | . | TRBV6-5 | CASRWRQVNYGYTF | TGTGCCAGCAGATGGAGACAGGTGAACTATGGCTACACCTTC
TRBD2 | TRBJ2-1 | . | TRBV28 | CASSGRSRGRFNEQFF | TGTGCCAGCAGTGGACGTAGCCGCGGGAGATTCAATGAGCAGTTCTTC
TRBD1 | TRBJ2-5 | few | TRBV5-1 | CASSTGQVGETQYF | TGCGCCAGCAGCACGGGACAGGTTGGAGAGACCCAGTACTTC
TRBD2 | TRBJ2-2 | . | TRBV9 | CASSEGLAENTGELFF | TGTGCCAGCAGCGAGGGACTAGCGGAGAACACCGGGGAGCTGTTTTTT
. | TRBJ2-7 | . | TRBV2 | CASSEAPYTYEQYF | TGTGCCAGCAGTGAAGCACCTTACACCTACGAGCAGTACTTC
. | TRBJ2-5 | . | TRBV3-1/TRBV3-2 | CASSLGGVYQETQYF | TGTGCCAGCAGCCTAGGGGGGGTATACCAAGAGACCCAGTACTTC
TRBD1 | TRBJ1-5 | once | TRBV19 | CASSTSGTGGFQPQHF | TGTGCCAGTAGTACGTCCGGGACAGGGGGTTTTCAGCCCCAGCATTTT
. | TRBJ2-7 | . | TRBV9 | CASSVDGQTYEQYF | TGTGCCAGCAGCGTAGACGGACAAACCTACGAGCAGTACTTC
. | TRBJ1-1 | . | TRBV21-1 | CASSKTLAGYTEAFF | TGTGCCAGCAGCAAAACTCTGGCAGGTTACACTGAAGCTTTCTTT
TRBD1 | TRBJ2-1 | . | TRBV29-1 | CSVKWTGGSYNEQFF | TGCAGCGTCAAATGGACAGGGGGCTCCTACAATGAGCAGTTCTTC
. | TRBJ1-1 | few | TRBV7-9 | CASMQLMNTEAFF | TGTGCCAGCATGCAGTTAATGAACACTGAAGCTTTCTTT
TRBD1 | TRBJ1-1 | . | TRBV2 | CASSEEGTGPAFF | TGTGCCAGCAGTGAAGAGGGGACAGGGCCGGCTTTCTTT
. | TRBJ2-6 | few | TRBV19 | CASSMFLSGANVLTF | TGTGCCAGTAGTATGTTCCTCTCTGGGGCCAACGTCCTGACTTTC
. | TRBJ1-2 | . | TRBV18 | CASSPPGGDGYTF | TGTGCCAGCTCACCACCGGGGGGTGATGGCTACACCTTC
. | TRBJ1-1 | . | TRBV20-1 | CSASRVNTEAFF | TGCAGTGCTAGTAGAGTGAACACTGAAGCTTTCTTT
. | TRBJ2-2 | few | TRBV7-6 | CASSLVASGGTGELFF | TGTGCCAGCAGCTTAGTGGCGTCCGGGGGCACCGGGGAGCTGTTTTTT
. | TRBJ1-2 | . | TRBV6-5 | CASRPLGGGPGYTF | TGTGCCAGCAGACCCTTGGGAGGGGGGCCTGGCTACACCTTC
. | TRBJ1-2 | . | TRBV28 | CASSLTGIYGYTF | TGTGCCAGCAGTTTAACAGGGATCTATGGCTACACCTTC
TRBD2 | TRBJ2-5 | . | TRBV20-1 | CSASQLAGLQETQYF | TGCAGTGCTAGTCAACTAGCGGGGCTCCAAGAGACCCAGTACTTC
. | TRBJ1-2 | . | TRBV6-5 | CASSPEGRGYTF | TGTGCCAGCAGCCCAGAGGGCCGAGGCTACACCTTC
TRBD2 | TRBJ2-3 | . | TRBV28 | CASSSFPSGTSGGHTDTQYF | TGTGCCAGCAGTTCCTTCCCTTCCGGGACTAGCGGGGGACACACAGATACGCAGTATTTT
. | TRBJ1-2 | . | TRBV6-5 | CASSYSEGGYVGYTF | TGTGCCAGCAGTTACTCGGAAGGAGGGTACGTTGGCTACACCTTC
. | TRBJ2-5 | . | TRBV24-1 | CATSETGQETQYF | TGTGCCACCAGTGAAACAGGGCAAGAGACCCAGTACTTC
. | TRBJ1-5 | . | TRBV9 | CASSSGLNQPQHF | TGTGCCAGCAGCTCAGGGTTAAATCAGCCCCAGCATTTT
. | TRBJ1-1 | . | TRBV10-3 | CAISETVSRSTEAFF | TGTGCCATCAGTGAGACAGTTTCCCGAAGTACTGAAGCTTTCTTT
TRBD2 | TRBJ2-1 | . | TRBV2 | CASKREGDEQFF | TGTGCCAGCAAGCGGGAGGGCGATGAGCAGTTCTTC
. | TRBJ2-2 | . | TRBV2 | CASSGDTGELFF | TGTGCCAGCAGCGGAGACACCGGGGAGCTGTTTTTT
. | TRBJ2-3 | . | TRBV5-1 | CASMRQGSTDTQYF | TGCGCCAGCATGAGGCAGGGCAGCACAGATACGCAGTATTTT
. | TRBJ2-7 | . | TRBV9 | CASSPQGYSYEQYF | TGTGCCAGCAGCCCTCAGGGATACTCCTACGAGCAGTACTTC
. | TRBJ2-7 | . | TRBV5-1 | CASSLAPGNYEQYF | TGCGCCAGCAGCTTGGCTCCAGGGAACTACGAGCAGTACTTC
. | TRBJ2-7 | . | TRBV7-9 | CASSLEAGREQYF | TGTGCCAGCAGCTTAGAGGCAGGGCGCGAGCAGTACTTC
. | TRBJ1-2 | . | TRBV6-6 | CASSYYGGDGYTF | TGTGCCAGCAGTTACTATGGGGGGGACGGCTACACCTTC
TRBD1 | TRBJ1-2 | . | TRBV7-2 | CASTQYRGRNYGYTF | TGTGCCAGCACCCAATACAGGGGCCGTAACTATGGCTACACCTTC
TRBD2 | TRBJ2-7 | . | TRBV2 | CASRGTRNYEQYF | TGTGCCAGCAGGGGGACTAGGAACTACGAGCAGTACTTC
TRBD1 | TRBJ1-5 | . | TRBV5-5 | CASSLGTGSGQPQHF | TGTGCCAGCAGCCTAGGGACAGGTTCGGGTCAGCCCCAGCATTTT